This TCR beta chain came from a study of cytomegalovirus exposure and HLA in healthy donors. Study-level background: When roughly 420 donors were genotyped, roughly four fifths of them were found to fall in the Caucasian-associated ancestry cluster. Findings of the study overall: Confirmation was obtained in vitro that a few CMV-associated chains are specific for CMV antigens. With high specificity and sensitivity, the classifier reportedly diagnosed cytomegalovirus status. By a later analysis, the bulk of CMV-associated TCR beta chains appeared HLA-restricted.

As concerns this clone: What it recognizes is unknown.

CDR1 and CDR2 from the germline V gene are MNHEY and SMNVEV (reference sequence). V shed 6 bases and J 8 bases; nucleotides not matched to a gene: 15. The length of the CDR3 is 16 residues. It was with 60 Vbeta and 13 Jbeta primers that the PCR ran. Assay used: immunoSEQ multiplex PCR; TCRdb lists only in-frame clones, some missing. In the table there are around 110,000 clones, 76% of which are singletons. The sample comprised PBMCs. This sequence joins TRBV27 and TRBJ2-2; 7 nucleotides align to TRBD1. The sequence came from a man between 18 and 29 years old in good health and CMV-seronegative. This CDR3 reads CASSHQGQRTLGELFF. In DNA, the CDR3 is TGTGCCAGCAGCCACCAGGGACAGCGGACGTTGGGGGAGCTGTTTTTT.